This paragraph reports one T cell receptor beta chain. Its antigen is unknown. The record originates from a study of T cells in narcolepsy. Study at large: Healthy controls were enrolled alongside patients with narcolepsy type 1 or type 2.

Libraries were prepared by immunoSEQ multiplex PCR; TCRdb keeps only in-frame clonotypes and omits some of them. This table has around 13,000 clones, roughly 91% appearing once. Whole-study results and caveats: Autoreactive clone sequences were missing from some blood memory CD4+ repertoires. Same-patient CSF and blood CD4+ T cell clonotypes included HCRT-specific and TRIB2-specific autoreactive ones. Reportedly, autoreactive clonotypes were serially detected in patients' blood but not controls'.

Germline CDR1 is MDHEN and CDR2 is SYDVKM. J gave up 1 base and V 6 bases, and 5 bases lay outside the gene matches. This CDR3 has 14 residues. Sequencing used CD45RA- memory CD4+ T cells from PBMCs. The chain links TRBV28 to TRBJ1-1, with 7 bases identical to TRBD1. This receptor was taken from a human donor with narcolepsy. DNA for the CDR3: TGTGCCAGCAGCCAGGGGGTCAGGAACACTGAAGCTTTCTTT. Its translation is CASSQGVRNTEAFF.